The 28 T cell receptor beta chains below all came from one sample that was sequenced in a study of blood T cell repertoires in COVID-19. Generated by immunoSEQ multiplex PCR, the TCRdb table keeps only in-frame clones and is missing some. The table has over 45,000 clones, around four fifths seen once. The material sequenced was peripheral blood. The receptors here all came from a man aged 55 to 70 with active COVID-19.

The CDR3 nucleotides read TGTGCCAGCAGTCCCCTAGAACTAGCGGGAGGGCCCGTCGGCGAGCAGTACTTC. This translates into CASSPLELAGGPVGEQYF. V and J are TRBV27 and TRBJ2-7; the match to TRBD2 covers 13 bases. The trim removed 5 bases at V and 6 bases at J, leaving 16 bases unmatched. This CDR3 is 18 amino acids long. Per germline, CDR1 MNHEY and CDR2 SMNVEV (reference sequence).

V gene TRBV28 combines with J gene TRBJ1-5, with D perhaps matching TRBD1 (6 bases). The V gene's germline CDR1 is MDHEN and CDR2 SYDVKM. The CDR3 sequence is 14 residues long. Deletions cut 7 bases from V and 7 bases from J, with 17 bases between. CDR3: CASTRDIRRQPQHF. DNA of the CDR3: TGTGCCAGCACACGGGACATAAGACGGCAGCCCCAGCATTTT.

The chain is built from TRBV7-2 and TRBJ2-5; 10 bases agree with TRBD2. This CDR3 is 16 amino acids long. The V segment lost 1 base and the J segment 4 bases; nucleotides outside the gene matches: 6. CDR1 is SGHTA, CDR2 FQGNSA, per germline. CDR3 nucleotide sequence: TGTGCCAGCAGCTTAGTGGCTAGCGGGAGTCGAGAGACCCAGTACTTC. Protein: CASSLVASGSRETQYF. The full variable domain, completed using reference TRBV7-2 and TRBJ2-5, is GAGVSQSPSNKVTEKGKDVELRCDPISGHTALYWYRQSLGQGLEFLIYFQGNSAPDKSGLPSDRFSAERTGGSVSTLTIQRTQQEDSAVYLCASSLVASGSRETQYFGPGTRLLVL.

This clone was recorded only once. The rearrangement uses TRBV7-9 and TRBJ1-1, with 8 bases lining up with TRBD1. Trimming took 5 bases from V and 0 from J; bases not matched to a gene: 8. Germline V lookup: CDR1 SEHNR, CDR2 FQNEAQ (reference sequence). The CDR3 runs to 16 residues. Here the CDR3 DNA reads TGTGCCAGCAGCGACCGGGACAGGAATATGAACACTGAAGCTTTCTTT. This sequence encodes CASSDRDRNMNTEAFF.

The CDR3 protein is CASSTTGMSTDTQYF. For the CDR3, the DNA is TGCGCCAGCAGCACCACAGGGATGAGCACAGATACGCAGTATTTT. The V call is TRBV5-1, the J call TRBJ2-3; TRBD1 is a possible D gene (6 bases). The CDR3 has 15 residues. V dropped 4 bases and J dropped 0 bases, with 12 bases sitting between them. Germline V lookup: CDR1 SGHRS, CDR2 YFSETQ.

The chain employs TRBV27 and TRBJ2-7; 9 bases match TRBD1. Germline V gene lookup returns CDR1 MNHEY and CDR2 SMNVEV (reference sequence). The CDR3 is 14 residues long. V was clipped by 1 base and J by 4 bases; unmatched bases: 2. CDR3 nucleotide sequence: TGTGCCAGCAGTTTATTGGGACAGGGATACGAGCAGTACTTC. This codes for CASSLLGQGYEQYF.

This sequence joins TRBV7-8 and TRBJ1-2; D uncertain. CDR1 is SGHVS, CDR2 FQNEAQ, per germline. V dropped 2 bases and J dropped 1 base, with 20 bases sitting between them. The CDR3 extends over 18 amino acids. The CDR3 spells CASSLYPPNILNNYGYTF. The CDR3 DNA reads TGTGCCAGCAGCTTATACCCTCCTAATATCCTGAATAACTATGGCTACACCTTC.

The chain employs TRBV7-9 and TRBJ1-6, with TRBD1 identical over 9 bases. The CDR3 runs 15 residues. V trimming: 1 base; J trimming: 9 bases; junction bases outside the gene matches: 4. Germline CDR1 and CDR2: SEHNR and FQNEAQ (reference sequence). DNA for the CDR3: TGTGCCAGCAGCTTAGATGGGACAGGGAGTTCACCCCTCCACTTT. Translated, it gives CASSLDGTGSSPLHF.

This clone has only a few counts. The V call is TRBV2, the J call TRBJ1-1; 7 positions match TRBD1. CDR3 length equals 14 residues. Germline CDR1 SNHLY, CDR2 FYNNEI. J lost 1 base, V lost 1 base, and 0 bases had no gene match. CDR3 sequence reads: CASSEGTGNTEAFF. The CDR3 region has the DNA TGTGCCAGCAGTGAAGGGACAGGGAACACTGAAGCTTTCTTT.

V and J are TRBV5-5 and TRBJ1-5; the match to TRBD1 covers 7 bases. This CDR3 contains 17 residues. Germline V gives CDR1 SGHKS, CDR2 YYEKEE (reference sequence). V lost 4 bases to trimming and J lost 3 bases; unmatched junction nucleotides: 13. CDR3 in DNA: TGTGCCAGCAGCCCCGTAGTGCGGACAGGAAACAATCAGCCCCAGCATTTT. It yields the protein CASSPVVRTGNNQPQHF.

In its sample, this clone was seen a few times. The CDR3 DNA is TGTGCCAGCAGCTTAGGCGAAACCTACGAGCAGTACTTC. This gives the protein CASSLGETYEQYF. This chain connects TRBV11-2 to TRBJ2-7, with D unclear. Germline V gene sequence: CDR1 SGHAT, CDR2 FQNNGV. V lost 1 base and J 2 bases, leaving 6 bases between the germline ends. The CDR3 sequence is 13 residues long.

The chain uses TRBV5-4 and TRBJ2-1; TRBD1 matches 8 bases. The J segment lost 0 bases and the V segment lost 2 bases, leaving 7 bases of the junction unmatched. Per the germline V gene, CDR1 is SGHNT and CDR2 is YYREEE (reference sequence). This CDR3 comprises 17 residues. CDR3 sequence reads: CASSFWTGLSSYNEQFF. The CDR3 DNA sequence: TGTGCCAGCAGCTTCTGGACAGGGTTGAGCTCCTACAATGAGCAGTTCTTC.

V and J are TRBV5-1 and TRBJ1-4; D remains ambiguous. The V and J ends lost 7 bases and 8 bases respectively, with 15 bases between them. CDR1 SGHRS and CDR2 YFSETQ come from the germline V gene. CDR3 length equals 13 residues. The CDR3 reads CASGPQGGEKLFF. The CDR3 coding sequence is TGCGCCAGCGGACCCCAAGGAGGGGAAAAACTGTTTTTT.

The chain has TRBV28 and TRBJ2-6; TRBD1 agrees at 12 bases. CDR1 and CDR2 from the germline V gene are MDHEN and SYDVKM. The CDR3 is 18 residues long. J gave up 3 bases and V 4 bases, and 7 bases lay outside the gene matches. The CDR3 region is CASSSSGTGGFGANVLTF. CDR3 nucleotide sequence: TGTGCCAGCAGTTCAAGCGGGACAGGGGGCTTTGGGGCCAACGTCCTGACTTTC.

The CDR3 loop reads CASTPGGAGTEAFF. CDR3 coding DNA: TGTGCCAGCACCCCCGGGGGAGCGGGCACTGAAGCTTTCTTT. V usage is TRBV6-4 and J usage is TRBJ1-1, with D possibly matching TRBD1 (5 bases). Trimming took 7 bases from V and 4 from J, leaving 16 bases between them. The CDR3 extends over 14 amino acids. Germline loops: CDR1 MRHNA, CDR2 SNTAGT.

This chain links TRBV28 with TRBJ2-7, with TRBD1 matching 8 bases. The CDR3 is 16 amino acids. Germline CDR1 is MDHEN and CDR2 is SYDVKM. The V segment lost 7 bases and the J segment 4 bases; nucleotides outside the gene matches: 15. The CDR3 loop reads CASNRSPPGGLYEQYF. DNA of the CDR3: TGTGCCAGCAATCGATCGCCGCCAGGGGGCTTATACGAGCAGTACTTC.

This clone appeared a few times. The chain has TRBV3-1 (or the pseudogene TRBV3-2) and TRBJ2-3; tentative D call: TRBD2 (6 bases). The V end lost 4 bases, the J end lost 8 bases, and 19 bases lay between the germline ends. CDR1 is LGHDT, CDR2 YNNKEL, per germline (reference sequence). The CDR3 sequence is 15 residues long. The CDR3 reads CASSPGTPTLATQYF. CDR3 in DNA: TGTGCCAGCAGCCCGGGGACTCCAACGCTGGCTACGCAGTATTTT.

This rearrangement joins TRBV9 to TRBJ2-5, with 8 bases aligning to TRBD2. With 0 bases clipped from V and 1 base from J, the junction kept 5 bases outside the gene matches. CDR3 length: 16 amino acids. Looked up from germline, CDR1 is SGDLS and CDR2 is YYNGEE. CDR3 in amino acids: CASSVVDGGAQETQYF. The CDR3 nucleotides read TGTGCCAGCAGCGTAGTCGACGGGGGGGCCCAAGAGACCCAGTACTTC.

The CDR3 region has the DNA TGTGCCAGCAGCTTAGGCCCCGGAGACGAGCAGTACTTC. Protein: CASSLGPGDEQYF. This sequence joins TRBV7-3 and TRBJ2-7; D gene unclear. This CDR3 has 13 residues. Trimming removed 2 bases from V and 5 bases from J, with 10 bases in between. The germline gives CDR1 SGHTA, CDR2 FQGTGA. The variable domain in full, with the rest retrieved from reference TRBV7-3 and TRBJ2-7, is GAGVSQTPSNKVTEKGKYVELRCDPISGHTALYWYRQSLGQGPEFLIYFQGTGAADDSGLPNDRFFAVRPEGSVSTLKIQRTERGDSAVYLCASSLGPGDEQYFGPGTRLTVT.

This chain's CDR3 is CASSESKYRRSSYEQYF. The DNA of the CDR3 is TGCGCCAGCAGTGAGTCGAAGTATAGGAGGAGCTCCTACGAGCAGTACTTC. This chain links TRBV10-1 with TRBJ2-7, with TRBD2 as a possible D gene (5 bases). Per the germline V gene, CDR1 is WNHNN and CDR2 is SYGVQD (reference sequence). The V gene lost 0 bases and the J gene lost 0 bases, with 15 bases spanning the gap. This CDR3 region has 17 residues.

The chain joins TRBV28 to TRBJ2-1, with 7 bases that match TRBD2. Unmatched junction bases numbered 14, after V lost 7 bases and J lost 8 bases. The CDR3 loop spans 15 amino acids. CDR1 MDHEN and CDR2 SYDVKM come from the germline V gene. The CDR3 DNA sequence: TGTGCCAGCACCGAATCCCCGGGGGGTGTAGATGAGCAGTTCTTC. This encodes CASTESPGGVDEQFF.

This clone was counted between two and nine times. The DNA for the CDR3 is TGCGCCAGCAGCCCTGTTACAAGCTCTGGAAACACCATATATTTT. It codes for CASSPVTSSGNTIYF. This chain uses TRBV5-1 with TRBJ1-3, with D uncertain. The CDR3 loop spans 15 amino acids. Germline V gene sequence: CDR1 SGHRS, CDR2 YFSETQ. Trimming took off 4 bases at V and 0 bases at J, with 11 bases between the two ends.

This clone was seen a handful of times. The V call is TRBV4-1, the J call TRBJ2-7; the match to TRBD2 covers 10 bases. The CDR3 totals 17 residues. Germline V gene sequence: CDR1 MGHRA, CDR2 YSYEKL. V trimming: 1 base; J trimming: 0 bases; junction bases outside the gene matches: 6. The CDR3 is CASSQGHSSGSSYEQYF. The CDR3 DNA follows: TGCGCCAGCAGCCAAGGCCACTCTAGCGGGAGCTCCTACGAGCAGTACTTC.

The chain has TRBV7-9 and TRBJ2-1; TRBD1 is a possible D gene (6 bases). The CDR3 has 17 residues. V was shortened by 8 bases and J by 5 bases, with 25 bases between the two germline ends. Germline CDR1 reads SEHNR; CDR2 reads FQNEAQ (reference sequence). The CDR3 region is CASYSQGTGRQDNEQFF. CDR3 bases: TGTGCCAGCTACTCTCAAGGAACAGGGCGTCAGGACAATGAGCAGTTCTTC.

The chain has TRBV14 and TRBJ2-6; D unresolved. The germline gives CDR1 SGHDN, CDR2 FVKESK. The CDR3 length is 14 residues. The V end was cut by 6 bases, the J end by 0 bases, with 6 bases between. The CDR3 nucleotides read TGTGCCAGCAGGGCCCTCTCTGGGGCCAACGTCCTGACTTTC. Protein: CASRALSGANVLTF. The whole variable domain, remainder taken from reference TRBV14 and TRBJ2-6, is EAGVTQFPSHSVIEKGQTVTLRCDPISGHDNLYWYRRVMGKEIKFLLHFVKESKQDESGMPNNRFLAERTGGTYSTLKVQPAELEDSGVYFCASRALSGANVLTFGAGSRLTVL.

This sequence joins TRBV24-1 and TRBJ2-1; TRBD1 is a possible D gene (8 bases). The CDR3 contains 15 residues. Trimming took 5 bases from V and 4 from J, leaving 14 bases between them. Germline loops: CDR1 KGHDR, CDR2 SFDVKD. CDR3: CATSVGQGGYNEQFF. For the CDR3, the DNA is TGTGCCACCAGTGTCGGACAGGGAGGGTACAATGAGCAGTTCTTC.

This clone occurred a few times. V is TRBV9 and J is TRBJ1-1; weak D call: TRBD1 (5 bases). Trimming took off 4 bases at V and 1 base at J, with 17 bases between the two ends. CDR1 is SGDLS and CDR2 is YYNGEE in the germline V gene. The CDR3 consists of 16 residues. CDR3 in DNA: TGTGCCAGCAGCCCAAGGTCAGGGTGGGGGAACACTGAAGCTTTCTTT. This sequence encodes CASSPRSGWGNTEAFF.

The chain couples TRBV12-3 or TRBV12-4 to TRBJ1-1; no clear D. Trimming shortened V by 1 base and J by 1 base, and 4 bases separated the two germline ends. The CDR3 totals 13 residues. Written as DNA, the CDR3 is TGTGCCAGCAGTTTAGGCGGGAACACTGAAGCTTTCTTT. It translates to CASSLGGNTEAFF.